This T cell receptor (beta chain) was profiled in a study of patients and donors after allogeneic stem cell transplantation. This clonotype was seen at least ten times. TCRdb re-analysed the RT-PCR reads in MiXCR, keeping a single row per CDR3 protein. The sample holds about a million distinct CDR3 sequences; roughly 18% are singletons and the top ten take roughly 6.4%. Sequenced: blood, either unsorted or a sorted T cell fraction (not recorded which). This clonotype was sampled from a human donor who was either an allogeneic HSCT recipient or a stem cell or donor lymphocyte infusion donor (not recorded which). It is not recorded whose cells these are; they may come from a transplant donor.

CDR3 in DNA: TGTGCCAGCAGCCCTGGAAGGGGGGTGGGCACTGAAGCTTTCTTT. This gives the protein CASSPGRGVGTEAFF. This sequence joins TRBV9 and TRBJ1-1; tentative D call: TRBD1 (6 bases). The germline CDR1 and CDR2 sequences are SGDLS and YYNGEE. V dropped 4 bases and J dropped 4 bases, with 17 bases sitting between them. The CDR3 has 15 residues. Full variable domain (outside the CDR3, taken from reference TRBV9 and TRBJ1-1): DSGVTQTPKHLITATGQRVTLRCSPRSGDLSVYWYQQSLDQGLQFLIQYYNGEERAKGNILERFSAQQFPDLHSELNLSSLELGDSALYFCASSPGRGVGTEAFFGQGTRLTVV.